This T cell receptor beta chain was identified in a study of cytomegalovirus exposure and HLA in healthy donors. Study outcomes and limitations: Sequencing depth across donors, presence/absence analyses assumed, was roughly uniform. A later analysis, which compared TCR beta chains of equal frequency, found the HLA-associated ones more clonally expanded.

With regard to this clone: The antigen remains unidentified.

The PCR had 60 Vbeta and 13 Jbeta primers. Data came from immunoSEQ multiplex PCR; TCRdb stores just in-frame clones and leaves some out. The sample has some 200,000 clones; about four fifths are singletons. The TCR comes from a man aged 45-65 years in good health and CMV-seronegative. Sequenced material: PBMCs.

As DNA, the CDR3 is TGCGCCAGCAGCTTGGGGCGGATTGATAATTCACCCCTCCACTTT. Its translation is CASSLGRIDNSPLHF. The V and J genes are TRBV5-1 and TRBJ1-6, with D unresolved. This CDR3 has 15 residues. Trimming left V 0 bases short and J 5 bases short, with 9 bases between. The germline V gene encodes CDR1 SGHRS and CDR2 YFSETQ.